These 11 T cell receptor beta chains were all obtained from the same sample, sequenced in a study of OX40 agonist ivuxolimab in advanced cancers. Here immunoSEQ multiplex PCR was the method, and the copy in TCRdb shows in-frame clones only, minus some. The data show about 79,000 clones, about 85% seen once. Source: CD4+ or CD8+ T cells sorted from blood, taken in a trial of the OX40 agonist ivuxolimab. The receptors here all came from an adult with an advanced solid tumor such as melanoma, head and neck, liver or kidney cancer.

The chain links TRBV5-4 to TRBJ2-1; D is ambiguous. The length of the CDR3 is 13 residues. V gave up 1 base and J gave up 4 bases, with 6 bases separating them. The germline CDR1 and CDR2 sequences are SGHNT and YYREEE (reference sequence). CDR3 DNA sequence: TGTGCCAGCAGCTTGTGGTCATACAATGAGCAGTTCTTC. Translating gives CASSLWSYNEQFF.

The chain is built from TRBV2 and TRBJ2-4; no definite D call. Germline assignment: CDR1 SNHLY and CDR2 FYNNEI. V gave up 4 bases and J gave up 3 bases, with 10 bases separating them. The CDR3 totals 14 residues. DNA for the CDR3: TGTGCCAGCAGTGTAACGGTAGTCAAAAACATTCAGTACTTC. Its protein product is CASSVTVVKNIQYF.

This chain uses TRBV28 with TRBJ2-1, with 9 positions matching TRBD2. The CDR3 length is 16 residues. V trimming: 6 bases; J trimming: 7 bases; junction bases outside the gene matches: 13. The V gene's germline CDR1 is MDHEN and CDR2 SYDVKM. The chain's CDR3 is CASSRPTGGRANEQFF. The CDR3 DNA follows: TGTGCCAGCAGCCGCCCCACAGGCGGGAGGGCAAATGAGCAGTTCTTC.

The V call is TRBV6-5, the J call TRBJ2-7; 8 nucleotides line up with TRBD2. Germline trimming cut 0 bases from V and 6 bases from J; bases unmatched to any gene: 7. The germline V gene has CDR1 MNHEY and CDR2 SVGAGI. CDR3 size: 15 residues. CDR3 loop: CASSYSLAGSTEQYF. CDR3 nucleotide sequence: TGTGCCAGCAGTTACTCCCTAGCGGGTTCAACCGAGCAGTACTTC.

This clone appeared a single time. CDR3: CASSPKGQFTDTQYF. CDR3 DNA sequence: TGTGCCAGTAGTCCCAAGGGACAGTTCACAGATACGCAGTATTTT. The chain combines TRBV19 with TRBJ2-3; 7 bases fit TRBD1. Germline assignment: CDR1 LNHDA and CDR2 SQIVND (reference sequence). V gave up 5 bases and J gave up 2 bases; unmatched junction bases: 7. There are 15 residues in the CDR3.

This rearrangement joins TRBV28 to TRBJ2-1; TRBD2 aligns across 11 bases. V gave up 2 bases and J gave up 4 bases; unmatched junction bases: 4. The CDR3 totals 16 residues. Per the germline V gene, CDR1 is MDHEN and CDR2 is SYDVKM. CDR3 sequence: CASSLSPSGRYNEQFF. The CDR3 bases are TGTGCCAGCAGTTTAAGTCCTAGCGGGAGGTACAATGAGCAGTTCTTC.

The chain's CDR3 is CAIKTGLNTGELFF. DNA of the CDR3: TGTGCCATAAAAACAGGTTTGAACACCGGGGAGCTGTTTTTT. The chain carries TRBV10-3 and TRBJ2-2, with a possible D match to TRBD1 (5 bases). The V and J ends lost 9 bases and 1 base respectively, with 12 bases between them. The CDR3 is made up of 14 amino acids. Looked up from germline, CDR1 is ENHRY and CDR2 is SYGVKD.

The chain has TRBV7-9 and TRBJ2-5, with D hard to call. The tail of the sequence fits TRBJ2-7 better, so the J call may be wrong. The CDR3 extends over 16 amino acids. CDR1 is SEHNR, CDR2 FQNEAQ, per germline (reference sequence). The CDR3 sequence: CASSLPGSESSYEQYF. Here the CDR3 DNA reads TGTGCCAGCAGCTTACCCGGGTCGGAGAGCTCCTACGAGCAGTACTTC.

The V and J genes are TRBV5-4 and TRBJ2-3; D may be TRBD1 (5 bases). This CDR3 has 15 residues. Germline V gene sequence: CDR1 SGHNT, CDR2 YYREEE (reference sequence). Trimming stripped 1 base from V and 0 bases from J, with 9 bases between. The CDR3 bases are TGTGCCAGCAGCTTGCGACAGACTAGCACAGATACGCAGTATTTT. Translating it yields CASSLRQTSTDTQYF. Supplemented by reference TRBV5-4 and TRBJ2-3, the full variable domain reads ETGVTQSPTHLIKTRGQQVTLRCSSQSGHNTVSWYQQALGQGPQFIFQYYREEENGRGNFPPRFSGLQFPNYSSELNVNALELDDSALYLCASSLRQTSTDTQYFGPGTRLTVL.

The V call is TRBV28, the J call TRBJ2-7; D uncertain. Germline CDR1 is MDHEN and CDR2 is SYDVKM. CDR3 length: 12 amino acids. V was clipped by 6 bases and J by 7 bases, with 13 bases between them. The CDR3 DNA reads TGTGCCAGCAGGGCAGCCGCGGTTGAGCAGTACTTC. It specifies CASRAAAVEQYF.

This clone was seen once. The gene calls are TRBV2 and TRBJ1-5, with D unresolved. Trimming took 3 bases from V and 3 from J, leaving 3 bases between them. Germline values: CDR1 SNHLY, CDR2 FYNNEI. This CDR3 is built from 12 residues. In DNA, the CDR3 is TGTGCCAGCAGTGACCCCAATCAGCCCCAGCATTTT. Protein product: CASSDPNQPQHF.